The 24 T cell receptor beta chains below all came from one sample that was sequenced in a study of shared clonotypes between healthy human individuals (dated by TCRdb to about 2020). Receptors were amplified or captured by the immunoSEQ multiplex PCR assay. TCRdb obtained this table from immuneACCESS and retained in-frame rearrangements with V and J assigned. These tables miss some clones; where compared with another copy, unresolved V genes account for less than half of the shortfall, and the remainder is unexplained. This sample is represented by approximately 1,000,000 clones; approximately 80% of them were singletons. The biggest ten clones account for approximately 0.5% of the sample. Specimen: memory CD4+ T cells from PBMCs. This specimen's cell subset or site label, per the study, means: CD45RA-negative fraction. These receptors were taken from a man aged 18 to 30 in good health. Some clones in this sample may be carry-over from other donors' samples.

The V gene is TRBV5-6, the J gene TRBJ2-7; D possibly uses TRBD1 or TRBD2 (5 bases each). In germline, CDR1 is SGHDT, CDR2 YYEEEE. V lost 2 bases and J 4 bases, leaving 16 bases between the germline ends. CDR3 length: 15 residues. CDR3: CASSFVGTLGYEQYF. As DNA, the CDR3 is TGTGCCAGCAGCTTTGTCGGGACCCTCGGATACGAGCAGTACTTC.

Comments on this clone: The same CDR3 arises from other DNA sequences in this sample as well. The chain employs TRBV5-1 and TRBJ2-4; D remains unclear. The CDR3 covers 13 residues. Trimming removed 2 bases from V and 1 base from J, with 4 bases in between. Germline V gives CDR1 SGHRS, CDR2 YFSETQ. The CDR3 protein is CASSLEAKNIQYF. CDR3 in DNA: TGCGCCAGCAGCTTAGAGGCCAAAAACATTCAGTACTTC. Looking up the rest from reference TRBV5-1 and TRBJ2-4 gives the full variable domain: KAGVTQTPRYLIKTRGQQVTLSCSPISGHRSVSWYQQTPGQGLQFLFEYFSETQRNKGNFPGRFSGRQFSNSRSEMNVSTLELGDSALYLCASSLEAKNIQYFGAGTRLSVL.

The CDR3 sequence is CASSPGQGKYNLWAEAFF. The CDR3 nucleotides read TGTGCCAGCTCTCCAGGACAGGGTAAATACAACTTATGGGCTGAAGCTTTCTTT. V usage is TRBV18 and J usage is TRBJ1-1, with 8 positions matching TRBD1. V gave up 6 bases and J gave up 6 bases; unmatched junction bases: 21. Germline V CDR1 and CDR2: KGHSH, LQKENI. The CDR3 sequence is 18 residues long.

The chain carries TRBV28 and TRBJ1-2; no clear D gene. This CDR3 region has 14 residues. The germline V and J ends were trimmed by 2 bases and 7 bases, with 14 bases remaining between them. Looked up from germline, CDR1 is MDHEN and CDR2 is SYDVKM. CDR3 amino acids: CASSLDGARGGYTF. The CDR3 DNA reads TGTGCCAGCAGTTTAGACGGCGCTCGGGGTGGCTACACCTTC.

This clone was counted only a few times. The sample holds other DNA sequences that translate to the same CDR3. The V call is TRBV9, the J call TRBJ2-1; D perhaps matches TRBD1 (7 bases). CDR1 is SGDLS and CDR2 is YYNGEE in the germline V gene. Trimming shortened V by 3 bases and J by 0 bases, and 10 bases separated the two germline ends. CDR3 length: 15 amino acids. CDR3 coding DNA: TGTGCCAGCAGCGCCCAGGGGGGCTCCTACAATGAGCAGTTCTTC. This sequence encodes CASSAQGGSYNEQFF. The full variable domain, its missing parts supplied by reference TRBV9 and TRBJ2-1, is DSGVTQTPKHLITATGQRVTLRCSPRSGDLSVYWYQQSLDQGLQFLIQYYNGEERAKGNILERFSAQQFPDLHSELNLSSLELGDSALYFCASSAQGGSYNEQFFGPGTRLTVL.

The chain recombines TRBV28 with TRBJ2-7; possibly TRBD1 or TRBD2 for D (5 bases each). The V end lost 2 bases, the J end lost 2 bases, and 16 bases lay between the germline ends. CDR1 is MDHEN, CDR2 SYDVKM, per germline. The CDR3 extends over 16 amino acids. CDR3 residues: CASSLGGGTITYEQYF. As DNA, the CDR3 is TGTGCCAGCAGTTTAGGTGGTGGGACCATCACCTACGAGCAGTACTTC.

This chain connects TRBV5-1 to TRBJ1-1; no clear D gene. V was trimmed by 0 bases and J by 0 bases, leaving 9 bases between them. Germline CDR1 reads SGHRS; CDR2 reads YFSETQ. This CDR3 spans 15 amino acids. Here the CDR3 reads CASSLGATLNTEAFF. The CDR3, as DNA: TGCGCCAGCAGCTTGGGAGCCACCTTGAACACTGAAGCTTTCTTT. Full variable domain (remainder filled in from reference TRBV5-1 and TRBJ1-1): KAGVTQTPRYLIKTRGQQVTLSCSPISGHRSVSWYQQTPGQGLQFLFEYFSETQRNKGNFPGRFSGRQFSNSRSEMNVSTLELGDSALYLCASSLGATLNTEAFFGQGTRLTVV.

This clone has a handful of counts. The rearrangement links TRBV9 to TRBJ2-5, with D tentatively TRBD1 or TRBD2 (6 bases each). Germline V lookup: CDR1 SGDLS, CDR2 YYNGEE. The CDR3 has 17 amino acids. V lost 4 bases and J 5 bases, leaving 24 bases between the germline ends. The CDR3: CASSPHSLGGSGETQYF. The CDR3 DNA reads as TGTGCCAGCAGCCCGCACAGTTTGGGGGGCAGTGGGGAGACCCAGTACTTC.

The chain carries TRBV7-9 and TRBJ1-1; TRBD1 agrees at 9 bases. The V and J ends lost 1 base and 0 bases, in that order; junction bases with no gene match: 6. The CDR3 runs 17 residues. Germline values: CDR1 SEHNR, CDR2 FQNEAQ (reference sequence). The CDR3 loop is CASSLDRTGALNTEAFF. In DNA form, the CDR3 reads TGTGCCAGCAGCTTAGACAGGACAGGGGCCCTGAACACTGAAGCTTTCTTT.

V is TRBV28 and J is TRBJ1-4; no clear D. This CDR3 comprises 15 residues. Per germline, CDR1 MDHEN and CDR2 SYDVKM. With 7 bases removed from V and 8 bases from J, the gap between germline ends came to 20 bases. The CDR3 here is CASNYRAAGKEKLFF. The CDR3 region has the DNA TGTGCCAGCAACTATCGGGCCGCCGGGAAAGAAAAACTGTTTTTT.

This chain connects TRBV5-5 to TRBJ2-7, with a tentative D call TRBD2 (5 bases). This CDR3 has 14 residues. Between the trimmed V and J ends, which lost 7 bases and 3 bases, there was a span of 17 bases. From germline, CDR1 is SGHKS and CDR2 YYEKEE (reference sequence). The CDR3 here is CASRAGLGLYEQYF. The CDR3 nucleotides are TGTGCCAGCCGGGCTGGACTGGGCCTCTACGAGCAGTACTTC.

DNA of the CDR3: TGTGCCAGCAGTCTACTACCCTCTGGGGCCAACGTCCTGACTTTC. Its translation is CASSLLPSGANVLTF. This chain uses TRBV28 with TRBJ2-6; D remains unclear. CDR3 size: 15 residues. Trimming removed 5 bases at V and 0 bases at J, with 8 bases between. Germline V CDR1 and CDR2: MDHEN, SYDVKM. Full variable domain (outside the CDR3, taken from reference TRBV28 and TRBJ2-6): DVKVTQSSRYLVKRTGEKVFLECVQDMDHENMFWYRQDPGLGLRLIYFSYDVKMKEKGDIPEGYSVSREKKERFSLILESASTNQTSMYLCASSLLPSGANVLTFGAGSRLTVL.

CDR3 in DNA: TGTGCCTGGAGTGCGGCTAGGGAGCAGTACTTC. Translated, it gives CAWSAAREQYF. The chain is built from TRBV30 and TRBJ2-7, with D hard to call. V lost 1 base, J lost 7 bases, and 8 bases lay in between. The germline V gene has CDR1 GTSNPN and CDR2 SVGIG (reference sequence). There are 11 residues in the CDR3.

This clone was detected only a few times. The chain combines TRBV2 with TRBJ2-2; D tentatively fits TRBD1 or TRBD2 (7 bases each). The V end lost 4 bases, the J end lost 4 bases, and 13 bases lay between the germline ends. Germline CDR1 reads SNHLY; CDR2 reads FYNNEI. The CDR3 sequence is 15 residues long. The CDR3 nucleotides are TGTGCCAGCAGTGCCCAGGGGGGGAGCACCGGGGAGCTGTTTTTT. This sequence encodes CASSAQGGSTGELFF.

The chain recombines TRBV19 with TRBJ1-5; TRBD1 is a possible D gene (6 bases). V was trimmed by 7 bases and J by 7 bases, leaving 17 bases between them. Germline V lookup: CDR1 LNHDA, CDR2 SQIVND (reference sequence). There are 14 residues in the CDR3. CDR3 nucleotide sequence: TGTGCCAGTATAGCTAACAGGGAGGGCCAGCCCCAGCATTTT. It translates to CASIANREGQPQHF.

The V call is TRBV11-2, the J call TRBJ2-7; TRBD1 might be the D (6 bases). The length of the CDR3 is 13 residues. CDR1 and CDR2 from the germline V gene are SGHAT and FQNNGV. V gave up 6 bases and J gave up 2 bases, with 11 bases separating them. CDR3 in DNA: TGTGCCAGCAGGGCTACAGGGCCCTACGAGCAGTACTTC. Amino acid sequence: CASRATGPYEQYF.

This sequence joins TRBV30 and TRBJ2-7; D ambiguous. Germline V gene lookup returns CDR1 GTSNPN and CDR2 SVGIG (reference sequence). The V gene lost 3 bases and the J gene lost 9 bases, with 18 bases spanning the gap. The CDR3 covers 13 residues. CDR3 sequence (DNA): TGTGCCTGGAGCTATTTGAACCAGCAGGTGCAGTACTTC. It specifies CAWSYLNQQVQYF.

The chain is built from TRBV6-5 and TRBJ2-1; 8 bases match TRBD2. This CDR3 is 15 amino acids long. The J segment lost 5 bases and the V segment lost 6 bases, leaving 9 bases of the junction unmatched. Germline values: CDR1 MNHEY, CDR2 SVGAGI. This CDR3 reads CASSPGGSGDNEQFF. The CDR3 DNA reads TGTGCCAGCAGCCCCGGGGGTAGCGGGGACAATGAGCAGTTCTTC.

This clone has more than one count but fewer than ten. V and J are TRBV18 and TRBJ2-5; either TRBD1 or TRBD2 may supply D (6 bases each). The CDR3 contains 16 residues. Germline assignment: CDR1 KGHSH and CDR2 LQKENI. Trimming stripped 3 bases from V and 3 bases from J, with 17 bases between. CDR3 nucleotides: TGTGCCAGCTCACCTAAGGCCGGGGGCCTAAAAGAGACCCAGTACTTC. It is translated as CASSPKAGGLKETQYF.

The gene calls are TRBV19 and TRBJ2-7; 10 bases align to TRBD1. Losses at the gene ends were 6 bases for V and 4 bases for J; bases not matched to a gene: 9. The CDR3 length is 15 residues. Germline V gene sequence: CDR1 LNHDA, CDR2 SQIVND (reference sequence). Here the CDR3 DNA reads TGTGCCAGTAGCAGCAGGACAGGGGGAGGGTACGAGCAGTACTTC. It is translated as CASSSRTGGGYEQYF.

The chain combines TRBV7-6 with TRBJ2-2; D gene uncertain. V gave up 3 bases and J gave up 6 bases, with 8 bases separating them. The CDR3 has 13 residues. Germline CDR1 reads SGHVS; CDR2 reads FNYEAQ. The CDR3 DNA sequence: TGTGCCAGCAGCTTGGTAGGAGCCGGGGAGCTGTTTTTT. It specifies CASSLVGAGELFF. The complete variable domain, with remaining parts taken from reference TRBV7-6 and TRBJ2-2, reads GAGVSQSPRYKVTKRGQDVALRCDPISGHVSLYWYRQALGQGPEFLTYFNYEAQQDKSGLPNDRFSAERPEGSISTLTIQRTEQRDSAMYRCASSLVGAGELFFGEGSRLTVL.

This clone was seen a handful of times. This sequence joins TRBV10-1 and TRBJ2-1, with TRBD1 identical over 10 bases. CDR1 WNHNN and CDR2 SYGVQD come from the germline V gene (reference sequence). The CDR3 runs to 13 residues. V lost 6 bases to trimming and J lost 10 bases; unmatched junction nucleotides: 6. CDR3 amino acids: CASRRTGGDEQFF. In nucleotides, the CDR3 is TGCGCCAGCAGGAGGACAGGGGGGGACGAGCAGTTCTTC.

This rearrangement joins TRBV7-8 to TRBJ2-1, with D tentatively TRBD2 (5 bases). V lost 5 bases, J lost 1 base, and 12 bases lay in between. CDR1 is SGHVS and CDR2 is FQNEAQ in the germline V gene. The CDR3 sequence is 15 residues long. CDR3 sequence (DNA): TGTGCCAGCAGCGGTTTTAGCGCATCCTACAATGAGCAGTTCTTC. Translated: CASSGFSASYNEQFF.

The chain has TRBV11-2 and TRBJ2-7; TRBD1 is a possible D gene (6 bases). V lost 7 bases, J lost 2 bases, and 15 bases lay in between. The CDR3 length is 14 residues. From germline, CDR1 is SGHAT and CDR2 FQNNGV. The CDR3 sequence is CASNILGTTYEQYF. CDR3 in DNA: TGTGCCAGCAATATACTGGGGACAACCTACGAGCAGTACTTC.